Below are 23 T cell receptor beta chains sequenced from a single sample in a study of identical twins (dated by TCRdb to the mid-2010s). The library was built by means of 5' RACE. Sequencing relied on an Illumina HiSeq 2000. TCRdb passed the public sequencing reads through fastp at Q25 and MiXCR, retaining productive beta sequences. Here each entry gathers all rows of one CDR3 protein and keeps the most common genes and DNA. In all, the sample holds 420,000 or so distinct CDR3 sequences, and around 20% of those were seen once. The top ten hold roughly an eighth of the sample. Sequenced sample: naive T cells sorted from blood. The cell subset or site label of this sample denotes: cells isolated with a human naive T-cell isolation kit. Receptors originate from a man aged 45-65 years in good health.

This clonotype was counted between two and nine times. This chain links TRBV4-3 with TRBJ1-6; D gene ambiguous. Deletions cut 0 bases from V and 6 bases from J, with 9 bases between. Germline V gives CDR1 LGHNA, CDR2 YSLEER. The CDR3 spans 15 residues. The CDR3 sequence is CASSQDGVGNSPLHF. CDR3 nucleotides: TGCGCCAGCAGCCAAGATGGGGTAGGTAATTCACCCCTCCACTTT.

The rearrangement uses TRBV12-3 or TRBV12-4 and TRBJ2-3, with 9 bases fitting TRBD2. With 6 bases clipped from V and 7 bases from J, the junction kept 8 bases outside the gene matches. The CDR3 has 14 amino acids. The CDR3 bases are TGTGCCAGCAGGCCTACTAGCGGGCCGCATACGCAGTATTTT. It encodes CASRPTSGPHTQYF.

V gene TRBV6-2 or TRBV6-3 combines with J gene TRBJ2-2; TRBD2 matches at 7 bases. CDR1 and CDR2 (germline): MNHEY, SVGEGT. V shed 0 bases, J shed 3 bases, and the junction held 16 bases outside the gene matches. The length of the CDR3 is 20 residues. The CDR3 DNA reads TGTGCCAGCAGTTACTCGAGGTTCCCCGTACGGGGGGAATACACCGGGGAGCTGTTTTTT. Amino acids: CASSYSRFPVRGEYTGELFF.

The V call is TRBV10-3, the J call TRBJ1-1; D remains ambiguous. Between the trimmed V and J ends, which lost 4 bases and 3 bases, there was a span of 9 bases. The CDR3 has 13 residues. The germline V gene has CDR1 ENHRY and CDR2 SYGVKD. The CDR3 coding sequence is TGTGCCATCAGTGCACATAAAGACACTGAAGCTTTCTTT. Amino acid sequence: CAISAHKDTEAFF.

This clonotype showed up just a few times. This chain joins TRBV6-1 and TRBJ1-6; perhaps TRBD1 as D (6 bases). Trimming removed 2 bases from V and 9 bases from J, with 17 bases in between. There are 16 residues in the CDR3. Germline values: CDR1 MNHNS, CDR2 SASEGT. For the CDR3, the DNA is TGTGCCAGCAGTGAAAGGGAGACAGGCGCCGCTTCACCCCTCCACTTT. It specifies CASSERETGAASPLHF.

This clonotype was recorded at least ten times. The chain uses TRBV29-1 and TRBJ1-2; D may be TRBD1 (5 bases). The CDR3 runs 12 residues. Trimming removed 7 bases from V and 0 bases from J, with 9 bases in between. Germline CDR1 reads SQVTM; CDR2 reads ANQGSEA. CDR3 in amino acids: CSAEGTNYGYTF. For the CDR3, the DNA is TGCAGCGCCGAGGGGACTAACTATGGCTACACCTTC.

J is TRBJ2-7 and V is TRBV28; D is unresolved. Trimming took 3 bases from V and 7 from J, leaving 7 bases between them. The length of the CDR3 is 11 residues. Germline V CDR1 and CDR2: MDHEN, SYDVKM. Written as DNA, the CDR3 is TGTGCCAGCAGTTTCCGTAGAGAGCAGTACTTC. Protein product: CASSFRREQYF. The full variable domain, completed using reference TRBV28 and TRBJ2-7, is DVKVTQSSRYLVKRTGEKVFLECVQDMDHENMFWYRQDPGLGLRLIYFSYDVKMKEKGDIPEGYSVSREKKERFSLILESASTNQTSMYLCASSFRREQYFGPGTRLTVT.

This clonotype was picked up a small number of times. The chain is built from TRBV6-2 or TRBV6-3 and TRBJ2-1, with no clear D. Germline lookup yields CDR1 MNHEY and CDR2 SVGEGT. Trimming stripped 5 bases from V and 4 bases from J, with 9 bases between. The CDR3 length is 13 residues. CDR3 coding DNA: TGTGCCAGCAGTCGGTTAGAATACAATGAGCAGTTCTTC. It specifies CASSRLEYNEQFF.

This clonotype appeared a few times. V usage is TRBV6-1 and J usage is TRBJ2-7; TRBD1 matches 11 bases. Germline trimming cut 3 bases from V and 4 bases from J; bases unmatched to any gene: 8. The CDR3 sequence is 16 residues long. Germline CDR1 and CDR2: MNHNS and SASEGT. The DNA of the CDR3 is TGTGCCAGCAGTGACCCGACCGGGACAGGGGGTTACGAGCAGTACTTC. Translation: CASSDPTGTGGYEQYF.

This clonotype was seen repeatedly, ten times or more. The chain carries TRBV5-1 and TRBJ2-7; TRBD2 matches at 14 bases. The CDR3 totals 18 residues. Germline values: CDR1 SGHRS, CDR2 YFSETQ. V was pared by 2 bases and J by 2 bases, with 9 bases of the junction left unmatched. CDR3 protein: CASSLRRLAGGSTYEQYF. CDR3 in DNA: TGCGCCAGCAGCTTACGGAGACTAGCGGGAGGGTCCACCTACGAGCAGTACTTC.

Only a few counts were recorded for this clonotype. The CDR3 region has the DNA TGTGCCAGCAGTTTCTGGGGCGGCGGCGGCTCCTACAATGAGCAGTTCTTC. It yields the protein CASSFWGGGGSYNEQFF. V usage is TRBV12-3 or TRBV12-4 and J usage is TRBJ2-1, with D possibly being TRBD1 (5 bases). Trimming stripped 3 bases from V and 0 bases from J, with 15 bases between. The CDR3 runs to 17 residues.

This chain links TRBV11-1 with TRBJ2-3, with D unclear. Germline V gene data show CDR1 as SGHAT and CDR2 as FQDESV (reference sequence). The CDR3 consists of 12 residues. V was cut by 5 bases and J by 6 bases, with 9 bases left in between. The CDR3 DNA is TGTGCCAGCAGCCTAGGCGATGATACGCAGTATTTT. It translates to CASSLGDDTQYF. The full variable domain, completed using reference TRBV11-1 and TRBJ2-3, is EAEVAQSPRYKITEKSQAVAFWCDPISGHATLYWYRQILGQGPELLVQFQDESVVDDSQLPKDRFSAERLKGVDSTLKIQPAELGDSAMYLCASSLGDDTQYFGPGTRLTVL.

Notes on this clonotype: A read error may produce the germline difference seen at one junction end. The chain is built from TRBV12-3 or TRBV12-4 and TRBJ2-1, with TRBD2 matching 13 bases. There are 14 residues in the CDR3. CDR3 nucleotides: TGTGCCTGCAGCGGGACTAGCGGGGACAATGAGCAGTTCTTC. Translating gives CACSGTSGDNEQFF.

This clonotype was seen repeatedly, ten times or more. The rearrangement uses TRBV12-3 or TRBV12-4 and TRBJ2-5; perhaps TRBD2 as D (5 bases). CDR3 length equals 13 residues. Between the trimmed V and J ends, which lost 3 bases and 5 bases, there was a span of 10 bases. This chain's CDR3 is CASSLGSAETQYF. In nucleotides, the CDR3 is TGTGCCAGCAGTTTGGGTAGCGCGGAGACCCAGTACTTC.

The chain uses TRBV20-1 and TRBJ2-7, with 9 bases aligning to TRBD2. The germline CDR1 and CDR2 sequences are DFQATT and SNEGSKA (reference sequence). The CDR3 length is 15 residues. J was trimmed by 7 bases and V by 6 bases; bases with no gene match: 16. CDR3 coding DNA: TGCAGTGCCCAATTACATACTAGCGGGCCCAGGGAGCAGTACTTC. Translating it yields CSAQLHTSGPREQYF.

The chain employs TRBV20-1 and TRBJ2-7; 7 bases map to TRBD1. Germline CDR1 DFQATT, CDR2 SNEGSKA (reference sequence). CDR3 length: 14 residues. V was clipped by 2 bases and J by 2 bases; unmatched bases: 6. CDR3 sequence reads: CSARPGTDTYEQYF. CDR3 DNA sequence: TGCAGTGCTAGACCCGGGACAGACACCTACGAGCAGTACTTC.

This clonotype was seen ten or more times. The V and J genes are TRBV7-9 and TRBJ2-5; TRBD1 matches 8 bases. CDR3 length equals 16 residues. After removal of 7 bases from V and 1 base from J, the junction contained 11 bases not matched to a gene. Germline loops: CDR1 SEHNR, CDR2 FQNEAQ (reference sequence). CDR3 sequence: CASNQLQGAGQETQYF. CDR3 nucleotide sequence: TGTGCCAGCAACCAACTTCAGGGGGCAGGCCAAGAGACCCAGTACTTC.

This clonotype was detected ten times or more. The chain combines TRBV7-2 with TRBJ2-7; D is undetermined. Germline CDR1 and CDR2: SGHTA and FQGNSA. The CDR3 runs 15 residues. V was cut by 5 bases and J by 0 bases, with 14 bases left in between. The CDR3 DNA sequence: TGTGCCAGCAGCCCTCGGGCGGATAGCTCCTACGAGCAGTACTTC. Residues: CASSPRADSSYEQYF.

The genes are TRBV20-1 and TRBJ2-7; D ambiguous. CDR1 is DFQATT and CDR2 is SNEGSKA in the germline V gene (reference sequence). The CDR3 has 13 amino acids. Between the trimmed V and J ends, which lost 5 bases and 0 bases, there was a span of 11 bases. CDR3 DNA: TGCAGTGCTCTTTGGGGTGACTCCTACGAGCAGTACTTC. Translating it yields CSALWGDSYEQYF.

This clonotype has ten or more counts. The chain employs TRBV20-1 and TRBJ1-6; D is unclear. Trimming shortened V by 6 bases and J by 7 bases, and 13 bases separated the two germline ends. The CDR3 has 13 amino acids. Germline V gene lookup returns CDR1 DFQATT and CDR2 SNEGSKA (reference sequence). This chain's CDR3 is CSAMDGENSPLHF. The CDR3 DNA reads as TGCAGTGCCATGGACGGAGAGAATTCACCCCTCCACTTT.

This chain links TRBV10-3 with TRBJ2-7; D is perhaps TRBD1 or TRBD2 (5 bases each). CDR1 ENHRY and CDR2 SYGVKD come from the germline V gene. The CDR3 is 15 amino acids. Trimming cost V 3 bases and J 1 base, with 13 bases left between them. CDR3: CAISELGDRSYEQYF. The CDR3, as DNA: TGTGCCATCAGTGAATTGGGGGACCGATCCTACGAGCAGTACTTC.

This clonotype has a count of ten or more. The chain employs TRBV20-1 and TRBJ2-1, with D perhaps being TRBD1 or TRBD2 (6 bases each). There are 14 residues in the CDR3. V was pared by 0 bases and J by 6 bases, with 12 bases between. The V gene's germline CDR1 is DFQATT and CDR2 SNEGSKA (reference sequence). Written as DNA, the CDR3 is TGCAGTGCTAGAGAGGGGGGCGGGGTCAATGAGCAGTTCTTC. It encodes CSAREGGGVNEQFF.

The chain carries TRBV9 and TRBJ2-5; 12 nucleotides align to TRBD2. Trimming at V came to 4 bases and at J to 5 bases, leaving 15 bases not matched to a gene. Germline CDR1 SGDLS, CDR2 YYNGEE. This CDR3 spans 18 amino acids. CDR3 residues: CASSPIGLAGIVGETQYF. As DNA, the CDR3 is TGTGCCAGCAGCCCTATCGGACTAGCGGGAATCGTCGGGGAGACCCAGTACTTC.